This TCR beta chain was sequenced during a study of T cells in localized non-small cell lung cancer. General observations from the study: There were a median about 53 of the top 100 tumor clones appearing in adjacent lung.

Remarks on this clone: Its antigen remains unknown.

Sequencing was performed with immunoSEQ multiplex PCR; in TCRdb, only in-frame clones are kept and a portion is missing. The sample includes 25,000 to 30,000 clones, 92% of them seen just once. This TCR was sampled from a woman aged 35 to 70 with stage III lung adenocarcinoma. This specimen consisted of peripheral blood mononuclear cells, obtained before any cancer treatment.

The CDR3 is CASSRTGSRTDTQYF. CDR3 in DNA: TGTGCCAGCAGTCGTACAGGGAGTCGCACAGATACGCAGTATTTT. This chain uses TRBV13 with TRBJ2-3; a weak D match, TRBD1 (6 bases). Per the germline V gene, CDR1 is PRHDT and CDR2 is FYEKMQ (reference sequence). V was cut by 6 bases and J by 1 base, with 14 bases left in between. This CDR3 is built from 15 residues. The whole variable domain, remainder taken from reference TRBV13 and TRBJ2-3, is AAGVIQSPRHLIKEKRETATLKCYPIPRHDTVYWYQQGPGQDPQFLISFYEKMQSDKGSIPDRFSAQQFSDYHSELNMSSLELGDSALYFCASSRTGSRTDTQYFGPGTRLTVL.